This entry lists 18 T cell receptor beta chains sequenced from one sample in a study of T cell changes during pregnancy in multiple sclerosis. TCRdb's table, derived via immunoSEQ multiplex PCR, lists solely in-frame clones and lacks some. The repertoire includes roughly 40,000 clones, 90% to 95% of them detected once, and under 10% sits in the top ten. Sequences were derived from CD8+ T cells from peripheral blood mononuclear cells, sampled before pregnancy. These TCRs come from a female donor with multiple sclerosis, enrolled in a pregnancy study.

The CDR3, as DNA: TGTGCCAGCAGTGATGGCCAGATAATAGCCTATGGCTACACCTTC. It yields the protein CASSDGQIIAYGYTF. This chain joins TRBV6-1 and TRBJ1-2; D is uncertain. The germline CDR1 and CDR2 sequences are MNHNS and SASEGT. This CDR3 comprises 15 residues. Deletions cut 3 bases from V and 4 bases from J, with 15 bases between.

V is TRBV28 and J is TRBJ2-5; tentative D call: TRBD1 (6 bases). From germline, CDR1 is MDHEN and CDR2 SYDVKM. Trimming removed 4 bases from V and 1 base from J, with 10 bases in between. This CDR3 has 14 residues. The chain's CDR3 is CASSSDRSQETQYF. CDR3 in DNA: TGTGCCAGCAGTTCAGACAGGAGCCAAGAGACCCAGTACTTC.

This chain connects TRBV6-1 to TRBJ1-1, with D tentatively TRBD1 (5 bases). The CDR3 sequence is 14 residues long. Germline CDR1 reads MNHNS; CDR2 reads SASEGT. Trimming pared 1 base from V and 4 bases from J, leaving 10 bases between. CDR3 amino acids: CASSEVQGITEAFF. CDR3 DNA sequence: TGTGCCAGCAGTGAAGTCCAGGGAATCACTGAAGCTTTCTTT.

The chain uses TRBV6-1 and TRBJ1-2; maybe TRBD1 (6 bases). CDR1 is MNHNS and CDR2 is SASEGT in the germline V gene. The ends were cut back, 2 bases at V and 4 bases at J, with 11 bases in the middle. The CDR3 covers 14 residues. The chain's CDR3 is CASSESPDSYGYTF. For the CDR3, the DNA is TGTGCCAGCAGTGAATCCCCGGACAGCTATGGCTACACCTTC.

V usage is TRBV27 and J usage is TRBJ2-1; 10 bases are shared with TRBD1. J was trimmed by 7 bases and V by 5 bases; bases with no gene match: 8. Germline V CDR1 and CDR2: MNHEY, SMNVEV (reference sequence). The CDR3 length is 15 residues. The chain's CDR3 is CASSPDRGRLNEQFF. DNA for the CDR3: TGTGCCAGCAGTCCCGACAGGGGGCGCCTGAATGAGCAGTTCTTC.

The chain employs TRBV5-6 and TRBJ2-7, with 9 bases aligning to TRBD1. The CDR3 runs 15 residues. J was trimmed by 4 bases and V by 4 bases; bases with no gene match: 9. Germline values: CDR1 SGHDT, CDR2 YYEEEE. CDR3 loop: CASSARTGDLYEQYF. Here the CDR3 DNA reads TGTGCCAGCAGCGCACGGACAGGGGATTTATACGAGCAGTACTTC.

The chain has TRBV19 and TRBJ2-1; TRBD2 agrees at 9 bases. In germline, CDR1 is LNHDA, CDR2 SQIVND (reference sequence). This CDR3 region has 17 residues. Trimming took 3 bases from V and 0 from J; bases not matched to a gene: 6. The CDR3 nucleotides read TGTGCCAGTAGTATGGTTAGCGGGAGTTTCTCCTACAATGAGCAGTTCTTC. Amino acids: CASSMVSGSFSYNEQFF.

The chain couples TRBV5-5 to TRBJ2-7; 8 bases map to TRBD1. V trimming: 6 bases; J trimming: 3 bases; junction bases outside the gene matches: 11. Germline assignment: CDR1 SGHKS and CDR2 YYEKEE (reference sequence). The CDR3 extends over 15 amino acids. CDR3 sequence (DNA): TGTGCCAGCATGGGGACAGGTGACGTTATCTACGAGCAGTACTTC. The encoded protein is CASMGTGDVIYEQYF.

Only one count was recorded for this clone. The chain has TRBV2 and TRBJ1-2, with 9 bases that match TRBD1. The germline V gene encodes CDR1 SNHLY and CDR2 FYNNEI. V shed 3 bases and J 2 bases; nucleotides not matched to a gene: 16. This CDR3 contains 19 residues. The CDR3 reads CASSEAIWDRASKNYGYTF. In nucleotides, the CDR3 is TGTGCCAGCAGTGAGGCTATATGGGACAGGGCGAGTAAGAACTATGGCTACACCTTC.

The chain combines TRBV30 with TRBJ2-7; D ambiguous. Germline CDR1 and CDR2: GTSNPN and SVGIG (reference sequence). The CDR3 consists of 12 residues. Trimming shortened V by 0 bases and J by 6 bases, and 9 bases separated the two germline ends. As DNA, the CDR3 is TGTGCCTGGAGTGTAATCAGATCCGAGCAGTACTTC. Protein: CAWSVIRSEQYF.

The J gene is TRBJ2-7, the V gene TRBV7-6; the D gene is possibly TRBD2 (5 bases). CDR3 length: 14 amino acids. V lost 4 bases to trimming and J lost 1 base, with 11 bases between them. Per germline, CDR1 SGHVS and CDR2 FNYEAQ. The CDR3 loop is CASSSPGSSYEQYF. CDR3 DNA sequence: TGTGCCAGCAGCTCGCCGGGATCTTCCTACGAGCAGTACTTC.

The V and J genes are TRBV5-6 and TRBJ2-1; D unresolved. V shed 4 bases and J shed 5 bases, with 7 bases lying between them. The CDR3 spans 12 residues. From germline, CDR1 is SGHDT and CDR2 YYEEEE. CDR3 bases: TGTGCCAGCAGCGCATGGCACAATGAGCAGTTCTTC. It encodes CASSAWHNEQFF.

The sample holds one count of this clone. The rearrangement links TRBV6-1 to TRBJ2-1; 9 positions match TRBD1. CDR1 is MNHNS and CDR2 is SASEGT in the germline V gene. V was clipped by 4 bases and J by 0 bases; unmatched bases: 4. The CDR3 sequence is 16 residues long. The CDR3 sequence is CASSAGTGSSYNEQFF. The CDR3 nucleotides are TGTGCCAGCAGTGCCGGGACAGGGAGCTCCTACAATGAGCAGTTCTTC.

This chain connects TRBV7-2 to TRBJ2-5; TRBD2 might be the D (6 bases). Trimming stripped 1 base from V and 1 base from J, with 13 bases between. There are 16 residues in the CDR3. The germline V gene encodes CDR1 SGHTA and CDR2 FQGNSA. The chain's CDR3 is CASSLGARRAQETQYF. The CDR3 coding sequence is TGTGCCAGCAGCTTAGGTGCTAGGAGGGCCCAAGAGACCCAGTACTTC.

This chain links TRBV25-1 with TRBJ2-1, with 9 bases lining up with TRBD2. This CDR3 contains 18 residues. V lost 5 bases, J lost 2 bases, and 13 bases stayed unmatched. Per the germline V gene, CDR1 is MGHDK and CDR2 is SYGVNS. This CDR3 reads CASSRPGSGSLPYNEQFF. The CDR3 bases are TGTGCCAGCAGTCGACCGGGTAGCGGGAGTTTGCCCTACAATGAGCAGTTCTTC.

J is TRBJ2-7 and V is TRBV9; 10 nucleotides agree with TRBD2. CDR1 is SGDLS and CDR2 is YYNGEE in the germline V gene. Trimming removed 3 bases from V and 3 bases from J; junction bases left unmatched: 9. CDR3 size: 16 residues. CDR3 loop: CASSATLAGELYEQYF. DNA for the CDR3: TGTGCCAGCAGCGCCACCCTAGCGGGAGAACTCTACGAGCAGTACTTC.

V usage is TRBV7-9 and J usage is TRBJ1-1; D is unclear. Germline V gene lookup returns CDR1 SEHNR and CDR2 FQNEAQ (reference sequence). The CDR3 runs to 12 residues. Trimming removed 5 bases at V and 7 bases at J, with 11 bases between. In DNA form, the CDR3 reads TGTGCCAGCAGCGGGCCCGTTAATGAAGCTTTCTTT. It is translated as CASSGPVNEAFF.

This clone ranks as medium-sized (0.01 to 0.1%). The CDR3, as DNA: TGTGCCAGCAGTGCGGGAGGCACAGATACGCAGTATTTT. Protein: CASSAGGTDTQYF. The rearrangement uses TRBV6-4 and TRBJ2-3; possible D gene TRBD2, 6 bases. Germline CDR1 is MRHNA and CDR2 is SNTAGT. Trimming left V 4 bases short and J 1 base short, with 6 bases between. CDR3 length equals 13 residues.